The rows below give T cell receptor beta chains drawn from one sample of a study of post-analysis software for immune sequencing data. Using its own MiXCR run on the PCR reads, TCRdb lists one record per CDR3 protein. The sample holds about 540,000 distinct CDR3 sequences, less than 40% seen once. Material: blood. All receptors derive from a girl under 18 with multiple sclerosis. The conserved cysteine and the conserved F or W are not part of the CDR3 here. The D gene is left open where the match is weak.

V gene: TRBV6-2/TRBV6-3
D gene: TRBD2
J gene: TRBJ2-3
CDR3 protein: ATEDLAGSLTDTQY

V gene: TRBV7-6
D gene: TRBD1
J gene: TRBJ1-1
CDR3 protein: ASSLELRDRGREAF

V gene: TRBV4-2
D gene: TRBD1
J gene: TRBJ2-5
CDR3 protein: ASRGTGGTGEQY

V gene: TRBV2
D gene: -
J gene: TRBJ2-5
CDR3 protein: ASRAGITQETQY

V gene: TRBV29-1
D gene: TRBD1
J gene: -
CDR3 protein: SVDRGREQY

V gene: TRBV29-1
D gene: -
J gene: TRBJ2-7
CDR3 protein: SVLGSYEQY

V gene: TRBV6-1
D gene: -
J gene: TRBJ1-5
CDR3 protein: ASSDPPRGQPQH

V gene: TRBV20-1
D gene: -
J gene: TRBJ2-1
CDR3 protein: SARGRGEQF

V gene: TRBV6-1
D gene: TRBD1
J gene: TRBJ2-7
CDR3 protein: ASSTTGQGALQY

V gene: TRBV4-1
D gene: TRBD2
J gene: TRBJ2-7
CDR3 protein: ASSTGTSTPIYEQY

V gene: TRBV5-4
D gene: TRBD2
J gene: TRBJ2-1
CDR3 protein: ASSFWTSGGINNEQF

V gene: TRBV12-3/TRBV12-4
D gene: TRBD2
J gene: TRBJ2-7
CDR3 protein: ASRVAGGRYEQY

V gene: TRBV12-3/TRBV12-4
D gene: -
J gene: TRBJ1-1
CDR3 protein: ASSRQVNTEAF

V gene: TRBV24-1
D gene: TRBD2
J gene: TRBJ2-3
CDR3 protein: ATSDPETSGGADTQY

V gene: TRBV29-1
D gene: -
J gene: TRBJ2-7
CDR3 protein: SVESDSYEQY

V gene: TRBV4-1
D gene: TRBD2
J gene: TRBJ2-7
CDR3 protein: ASSQVTSGGYEQY

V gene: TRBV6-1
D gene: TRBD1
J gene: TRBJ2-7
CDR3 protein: ASSDRWAGGSYEQY

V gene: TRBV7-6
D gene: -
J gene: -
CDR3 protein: ASSQRREDGTQY

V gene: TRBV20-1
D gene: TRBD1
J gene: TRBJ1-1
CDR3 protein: SAPRTGANTEAF

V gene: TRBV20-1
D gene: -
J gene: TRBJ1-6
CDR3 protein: SASGQGRRNSPLH

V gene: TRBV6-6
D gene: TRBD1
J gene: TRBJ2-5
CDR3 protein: ASSYSTGGQDQETQY

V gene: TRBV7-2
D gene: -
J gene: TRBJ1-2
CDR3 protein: ASSSTRGYGYT

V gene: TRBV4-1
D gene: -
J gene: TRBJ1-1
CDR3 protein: ASSQVIGQTNTEAF

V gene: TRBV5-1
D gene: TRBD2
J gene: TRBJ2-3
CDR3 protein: ASSFLLIAGDGTDTQY

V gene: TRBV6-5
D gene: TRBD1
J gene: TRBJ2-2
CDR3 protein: ASSQGQGAVTGELF

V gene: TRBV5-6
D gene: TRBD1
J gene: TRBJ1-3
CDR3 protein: ASSPRTGSGNTIY

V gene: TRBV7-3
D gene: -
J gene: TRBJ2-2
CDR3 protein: ASSLTASTGERF

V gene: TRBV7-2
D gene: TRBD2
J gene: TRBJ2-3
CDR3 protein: ASSRSGALTDAQY

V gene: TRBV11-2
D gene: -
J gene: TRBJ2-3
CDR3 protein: ASSSFDRWSTDTQY

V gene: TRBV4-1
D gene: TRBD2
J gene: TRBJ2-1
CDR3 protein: ASSQEDTSGGRYEQF

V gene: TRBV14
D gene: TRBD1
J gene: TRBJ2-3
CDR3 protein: ASSQVRGLEY

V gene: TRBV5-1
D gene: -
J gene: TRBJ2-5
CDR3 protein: ASSLVQGTVETQY

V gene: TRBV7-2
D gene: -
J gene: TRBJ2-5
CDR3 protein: ASSVQGMETQY

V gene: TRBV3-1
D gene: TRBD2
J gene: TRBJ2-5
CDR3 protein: ASSQGRLAEQY

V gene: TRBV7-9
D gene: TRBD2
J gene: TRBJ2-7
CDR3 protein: ASSVGLGVRYEQY

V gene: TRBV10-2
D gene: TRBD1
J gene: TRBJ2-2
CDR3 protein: ASSATGGGRRRTGELF

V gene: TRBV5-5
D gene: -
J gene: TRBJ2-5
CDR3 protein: ASSLIGTIQETQY

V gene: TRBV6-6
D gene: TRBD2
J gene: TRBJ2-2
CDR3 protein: ASSYGGRTSGTGELF

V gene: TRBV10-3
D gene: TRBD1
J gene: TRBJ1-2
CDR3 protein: ATRDRGTYGYT

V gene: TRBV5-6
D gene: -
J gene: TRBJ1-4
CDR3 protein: ASSLDNEKLF

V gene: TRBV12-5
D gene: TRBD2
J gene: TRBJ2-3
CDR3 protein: ASGFVSGGAYTQY

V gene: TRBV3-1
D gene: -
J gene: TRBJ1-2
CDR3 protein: ASSQAEEVGYT

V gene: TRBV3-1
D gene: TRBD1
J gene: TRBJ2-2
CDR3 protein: ASSQDPTGANTGELF

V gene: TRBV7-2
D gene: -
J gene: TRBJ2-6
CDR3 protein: ARRPSGANVLT

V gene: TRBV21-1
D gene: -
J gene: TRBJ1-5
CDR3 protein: ASIRQGNQPQH

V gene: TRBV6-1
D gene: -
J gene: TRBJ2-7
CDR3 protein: ASSQGRPSGVRSYEQY